These T cell receptor beta chains were read from a single sample in a study of human T cells and chemical hapten exposure. MiXCR, applied by TCRdb to the RACE reads, yields one record per CDR3 protein. The data hold about 71,000 distinct CDR3 sequences, with around 9.8% observed a single time. The starting material was whole blood, obtained in connection with sensitization to the hapten diphenylcyclopropenone (DPC). These receptors were collected from a middle-aged woman with alopecia areata. Some clones in this sample may be carry-over from other donors' samples. Both conserved end residues are part of each CDR3. A D gene is named only where the DNA matches it firmly. Some rows have no size entry. The others give once, few or many, or a class for an expanded clone.

>17|TRBJ2-1|many|TRBD1|TRBV11-3
CASSLDGTGIAYNEQFF
TGTGCCAGCAGCCTAGACGGGACAGGGATCGCCTACAATGAGCAGTTCTTC
>17|TRBJ2-6|many|-|TRBV5-4
CASSLQGPSSGANVLTF
TGTGCCAGCAGCTTGCAGGGCCCGAGCTCTGGGGCCAACGTCCTGACTTTC
>15|TRBJ2-1|-|-|TRBV2
CASVKEDTPYNEQFF
TGTGCCAGCGTTAAGGAGGACACACCATACAATGAGCAGTTCTTC
>14|TRBJ1-1|many|TRBD1|TRBV5-1
CASSWDRANTEAFF
TGCGCCAGCAGCTGGGACAGGGCGAACACTGAAGCTTTCTTT
>14|TRBJ2-5|few|-|TRBV20-1
CSASPGAYLKTQYF
TGCAGTGCTAGTCCGGGGGCCTATTTGAAGACCCAGTACTTC
>13|TRBJ2-7|-|-|TRBV27
CASSFGFTYEQYF
TGTGCCAGCAGTTTCGGTTTCACCTACGAGCAGTACTTC
>13|TRBJ2-2|many|-|TRBV10-2
CASRPGGTGELFF
TGCGCCAGCCGACCCGGGGGCACCGGGGAGCTGTTTTTT
>15|TRBJ1-2|many|-|TRBV18
CASSPLIAGEDGYTF
TGTGCCAGCTCACCATTAATTGCAGGGGAGGATGGCTACACCTTC
>19|TRBJ2-1|many|TRBD2|TRBV12-5
CASGLVLAGSPSSYNEQFF
TGTGCTAGTGGTTTGGTACTAGCGGGGTCCCCGAGCTCCTACAATGAGCAGTTCTTC
>14|TRBJ2-1|once|TRBD2|TRBV6-6
CASSYISGGFEQFF
TGTGCCAGCAGTTATATTAGCGGGGGGTTTGAGCAGTTCTTC
>15|TRBJ2-7|many|-|TRBV4-3
CASSQVQSSSYEQYF
TGCGCCAGCAGCCAAGTACAGTCGAGCTCCTACGAGCAGTACTTC
>14|TRBJ1-5|many|-|TRBV29-1
CSVAEGGRNQPQHF
TGCAGCGTTGCTGAGGGAGGTCGCAATCAGCCCCAGCATTTT
>21|TRBJ2-2|many|-|TRBV2
CASSEESAVLGISANTGELFF
TGTGCCAGCAGTGAAGAGAGCGCCGTCCTGGGTATTAGCGCGAACACCGGGGAGCTGTTTTTT
>16|TRBJ2-7|-|-|TRBV1
CTSSQDLRSGRHEQYF
TGCACCAGCAGCCAAGATCTTCGTTCAGGGAGGCACGAGCAGTACTTC
>12|TRBJ2-2|many|-|TRBV9
CASQRGTGELFF
TGTGCCAGCCAGAGAGGGACCGGGGAGCTGTTTTTT
>12|TRBJ1-1|many|-|TRBV20-1
CSASGGYTEAFF
TGCAGTGCTAGCGGGGGGTACACTGAAGCTTTCTTT
>15|TRBJ2-5|many|-|TRBV4-1
CASSATLRYQETQYF
TGCGCCAGCAGCGCAACGCTAAGGTACCAAGAGACCCAGTACTTC
>19|TRBJ2-7|-|TRBD2|TRBV6-6
CASSYSAPSGGAGVYEQYF
TGTGCCAGCAGTTACTCGGCGCCTAGCGGGGGGGCCGGGGTATACGAGCAGTACTTC
>15|TRBJ2-1|-|-|TRBV19
CASSHTGTEYNEQFF
TGTGCCAGTAGTCATACCGGGACCGAATACAATGAGCAGTTCTTC
>13|TRBJ1-1|few|-|TRBV30
CAWSSGPGAATFF
TGTGCCTGGAGTTCCGGACCCGGCGCTGCGACTTTCTTT
>15|TRBJ1-5|many|-|TRBV7-2
CASSPFRRGDFPQHF
TGTGCCAGCAGCCCCTTCAGGAGGGGGGATTTTCCCCAGCATTTT
>13|TRBJ2-3|few|-|TRBV12-3/TRBV12-4
CASSFSSTDTQYF
TGTGCCAGCAGTTTTTCCAGCACAGATACGCAGTATTTT
>13|TRBJ2-1|-|TRBD1|TRBV12-3/TRBV12-4
CASRSNRGHEQFF
TGTGCCAGCAGATCGAACAGGGGGCATGAGCAGTTCTTC
>15|TRBJ1-4|many|-|TRBV23-1
CASTPSAATNEKLFF
TGCGCCAGCACCCCTTCTGCTGCAACTAATGAAAAACTGTTTTTT
>18|TRBJ2-3|many|TRBD2|TRBV7-8
CASSLWSSGGTSTDTQYF
TGTGCCAGCAGCTTATGGTCTAGCGGGGGGACTAGCACAGATACGCAGTATTTT
>15|TRBJ2-2|few|-|TRBV4-2
CASSQVQTVTGELFF
TGTGCCAGCAGCCAAGTACAGACAGTCACCGGGGAGCTGTTTTTT
>15|TRBJ1-6|many|-|TRBV9
CASSVERGPNSPLHF
TGTGCCAGCAGCGTAGAACGGGGGCCAAATTCACCCCTCCACTTT
>20|TRBJ2-3|many|-|TRBV24-1
CATSDSSLRSTETSTDTQYF
TGTGCCACCAGTGACTCCTCCCTAAGGTCGACGGAAACTAGCACAGATACGCAGTATTTT
>14|TRBJ1-1|many|TRBD1|TRBV6-2/TRBV6-3
CASNDRGPNTEAFF
TGTGCCAGCAACGACAGGGGGCCGAACACTGAAGCTTTCTTT
>15|TRBJ1-6|many|-|TRBV6-2/TRBV6-3
CASSYGAHYNSPLHF
TGTGCCAGCAGTTATGGGGCCCACTATAATTCACCCCTCCACTTT
>14|TRBJ1-6|many|-|TRBV12-3/TRBV12-4
CASSRKGEVVPLHF
TGTGCCAGCAGCCGTAAGGGCGAGGTGGTACCCCTCCACTTT
>15|TRBJ1-4|-|-|TRBV7-2
CASSLPLSGNEKLFF
TGTGCCAGCAGCTTACCGCTCAGCGGGAATGAAAAACTGTTTTTT
>14|TRBJ1-2|many|TRBD1|TRBV7-9
CASSLPGQVYGYTF
TGTGCCAGCAGCTTACCGGGACAGGTTTATGGCTACACCTTC
>13|TRBJ1-1|many|-|TRBV5-1
CASSSPIGTEAFF
TGCGCCAGCAGCAGCCCCATTGGGACTGAAGCTTTCTTT
>13|TRBJ1-1|many|-|TRBV12-3/TRBV12-4
CASAGQQNTEAFF
TGTGCCAGCGCTGGACAGCAGAACACTGAAGCTTTCTTT
>12|TRBJ1-1|-|-|TRBV7-9
CASTLGPTEAFF
TGTGCCAGCACCCTGGGGCCCACTGAAGCTTTCTTT
>15|TRBJ1-4|few|-|TRBV7-6
CASSLAMGRNEKLFF
TGTGCCAGCAGCTTAGCGATGGGGAGAAATGAAAAACTGTTTTTT